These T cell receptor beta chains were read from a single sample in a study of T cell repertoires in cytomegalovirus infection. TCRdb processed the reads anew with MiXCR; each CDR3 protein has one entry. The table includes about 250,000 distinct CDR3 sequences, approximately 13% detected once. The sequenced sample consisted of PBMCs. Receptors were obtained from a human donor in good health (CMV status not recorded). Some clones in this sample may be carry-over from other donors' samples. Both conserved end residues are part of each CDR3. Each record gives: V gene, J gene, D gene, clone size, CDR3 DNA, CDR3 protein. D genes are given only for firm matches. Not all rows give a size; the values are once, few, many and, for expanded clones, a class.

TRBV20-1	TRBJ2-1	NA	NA	TGCAGTGCAAATAACCCAAACGGGGGAGTGGGCGATGAGCAGTTCTTC	CSANNPNGGVGDEQFF
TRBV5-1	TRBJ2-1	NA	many	TGCGCCAGCAGCTTGGAGTCCGGACGGAATGAGCAGTTCTTC	CASSLESGRNEQFF
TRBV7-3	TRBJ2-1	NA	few	TGTGCCAGCAGCTCATCCGGAATAGGTGAGCAGTTCTTC	CASSSSGIGEQFF
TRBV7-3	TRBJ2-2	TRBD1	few	TGTGCCAGCAGCCTGAGGACAGGGAACACCGGGGAGCTGTTTTTT	CASSLRTGNTGELFF
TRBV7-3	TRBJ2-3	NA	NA	TGTGCCAGCAGCCACGAGCGGAGCACAGATACGCAGTATTTT	CASSHERSTDTQYF
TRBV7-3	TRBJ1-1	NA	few	TGTGCCAGCAGCTTCGGGGACCGATACACTGAAGCTTTCTTT	CASSFGDRYTEAFF
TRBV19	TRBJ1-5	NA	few	TGTGCCAGTAGTACTGCAGGCAATCAGCCCCAGCATTTT	CASSTAGNQPQHF
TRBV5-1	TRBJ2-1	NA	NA	TGCGCCAGCAGCTTGAGCGTTAGCTCCTACAATGAGCAGTTCTTC	CASSLSVSSYNEQFF
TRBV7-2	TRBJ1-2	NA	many	TGTGCCAGCAGCCCCCGTGAGGGACCTATCTATGGCTACACCTTC	CASSPREGPIYGYTF
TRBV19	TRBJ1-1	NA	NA	TGTCCCAGTAGTATAGCCCTGTGGAGAATGAACACTGAAGCTTTCTTT	CPSSIALWRMNTEAFF
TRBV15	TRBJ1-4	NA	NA	TGTGCCACCAGCAGCAGAATGCAGGGAGCAACTAATGAAAAACTGTTTTTT	CATSSRMQGATNEKLFF
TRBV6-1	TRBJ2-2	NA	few	TGTGCCAGCAGCCGCACTAGACCCGGGGAGCTGTTTTTT	CASSRTRPGELFF
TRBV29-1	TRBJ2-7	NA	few	TGCAGCGTTCGACAGGCTTACGAGCAGTACTTC	CSVRQAYEQYF
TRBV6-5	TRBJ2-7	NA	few	TGTGCCAGCAGTATCCTTTCCCCGAGCTCCTACGAGCAGTACTTC	CASSILSPSSYEQYF
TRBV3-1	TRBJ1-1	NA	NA	TGTGCCAGCAGCACTAACGCCGGAACCGAAGCTTTCTTT	CASSTNAGTEAFF
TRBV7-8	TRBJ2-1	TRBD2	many	TGTGCCAGCAGCCGGACAGCGGGAGCATCCTACAATGAGCAGTTCTTC	CASSRTAGASYNEQFF
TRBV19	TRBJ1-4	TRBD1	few	TGTGCCAGTAGGACAGGGAGTTCAACTAATGAAAAACTGTTTTTT	CASRTGSSTNEKLFF
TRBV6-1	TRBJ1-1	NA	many	TGTGCCAGCAGACGCGACAAGAACACTGAAGCTTTCTTT	CASRRDKNTEAFF
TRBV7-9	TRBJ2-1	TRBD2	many	TGTGCCAGCAGCCCATGGGATAGCGGGAGATCCAATGAGCAGTTCTTC	CASSPWDSGRSNEQFF
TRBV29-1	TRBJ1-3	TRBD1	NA	TGCAGCGTTGTCTTTTCGACAGGGGGGGACACCATATATTTT	CSVVFSTGGDTIYF
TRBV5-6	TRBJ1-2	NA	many	TGTGCCAGCAGCTTGCCGGCAGATAATGGCTACACCTTC	CASSLPADNGYTF
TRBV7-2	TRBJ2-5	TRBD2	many	TGTGCCAGCAGCTTAGATCGCGCGGGAGGGCCGGAGACCCAGTACTTC	CASSLDRAGGPETQYF
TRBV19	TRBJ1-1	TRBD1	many	TGTGCCAGTAGTGCGACAGGGGGCCGTGGCACTGAAGCTTTCTTT	CASSATGGRGTEAFF
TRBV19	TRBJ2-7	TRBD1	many	TGTGCCAGTTGCCCCGGGACAGGGTCCTACGAGCAGTACTTC	CASCPGTGSYEQYF
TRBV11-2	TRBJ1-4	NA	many	TGTGCCAGCAGCCCAGGAACACCCATGGGAGAAAAACTGTTTTTT	CASSPGTPMGEKLFF
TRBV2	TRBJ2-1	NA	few	TGTGCCAGCAGCGCAGGTCCCTACAATGAGCAGTTCTTC	CASSAGPYNEQFF
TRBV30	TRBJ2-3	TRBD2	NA	TGTGCTTCTAGCGGGGTAGCTAGCACAGATACGCAGTATTTT	CASSGVASTDTQYF
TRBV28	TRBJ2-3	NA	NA	TGTGCCAGCAGTTTCGAGAGAAGCACAGATACGCAGTATTTT	CASSFERSTDTQYF
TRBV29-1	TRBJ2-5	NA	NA	TGCAGCGTGATACCGGGACCCCCAGGGTCGAGCCAGTACTTC	CSVIPGPPGSSQYF
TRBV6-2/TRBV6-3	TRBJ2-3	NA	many	TGTGCCAGCAGTTACTCAGGGTACACAGATACGCAGTATTTT	CASSYSGYTDTQYF
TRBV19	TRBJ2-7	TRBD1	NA	TGTGCCAGTAGTAACCGGGACAGCCCCTTCGAGCAGTACTTC	CASSNRDSPFEQYF
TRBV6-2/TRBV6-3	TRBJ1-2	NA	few	TGTGCCAGCCGTTATGAGGGAGGCTACACCTTC	CASRYEGGYTF
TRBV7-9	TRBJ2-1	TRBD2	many	TGTGCCAGCAGCTATCTCTCTGGCGGGAGTGGCAATGAGCAGTTCTTC	CASSYLSGGSGNEQFF
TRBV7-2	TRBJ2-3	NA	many	TGTGCCAGCAGCTTAGCGTCTGGGCGGAAAGATACGCAGTATTTT	CASSLASGRKDTQYF
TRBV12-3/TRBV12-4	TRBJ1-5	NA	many	TGTGCCAGCAAGAACGGAGACGGACATGGAATTAGCAATCAGCCCCAGCATTTT	CASKNGDGHGISNQPQHF